This T cell receptor (beta chain) was profiled in a study of graft-versus-host responses after intestinal transplantation. For this clone: Antigen: not known.

There are 14 residues in the CDR3. V shed 5 bases, J shed 3 bases, and the junction held 5 bases outside the gene matches. Germline V lookup: CDR1 GTSNPN, CDR2 SVGIG (reference sequence). The repertoire was sequenced with immunoSEQ multiplex PCR; TCRdb's copy has only in-frame clones and lacks some. This table holds 100,000 or so clones, about 93% found once. Study-level results: Allografts of one patient group, those with graft-donor T cell macrochimerism, had high graft-versus-host to host-versus-graft clonal ratios. Analysis identified GvH clones in recipient marrow, with some appearing first in ileum or blood.

The gene calls are TRBV30 and TRBJ1-5; 9 bases map to TRBD1. The sample consisted of unstimulated CD4+ T cells sorted from spleen or lymph node cells, taken before intestinal transplant. The receptor comes from a human donor who received an intestinal transplant. This CDR3 reads CAWDRGVTNQPQHF. The CDR3 region has the DNA TGTGCCTGGGACAGGGGGGTGACCAATCAGCCCCAGCATTTT.